This TCR beta chain is from a study of T cell responses to AZD1222 COVID-19 vaccine. The CDR3 totals 11 residues. Germline lookup yields CDR1 SQVTM and CDR2 ANQGSEA. Trimming pared 5 bases from V and 6 bases from J, leaving 10 bases between. Sequenced by immunoSEQ multiplex PCR; TCRdb stores in-frame clones only, minus some. Of about 78,000 clones in the sample, 90% were seen once. This clone was seen a handful of times. What it recognizes is unknown. Whole-study results and caveats: Dominant at 160-218 and 743-854, vaccine-associated CD4 TCRs also spanned spike. Only a handful of AZD1222 recipients, several in all, had baseline seropositivity.

Sequencing used peripheral blood, obtained 28 days after the second AZD1222 dose. The sequence was obtained from an adult who received the AZD1222 COVID-19 vaccine. This chain connects TRBV29-1 to TRBJ1-2; tentative D call: TRBD1 (5 bases). DNA for the CDR3: TGCAGCGTTACCGGGACGGATGGCTACACCTTC. Translating it yields CSVTGTDGYTF.